This T cell receptor (beta chain) derives from a study of a mutant IDH1 vaccine in newly diagnosed glioma. The time point was: week 5, during vaccination. The content of each vaccine dose was 300 ug of mutant IDH1 20-mer peptide, and topical imiquimod accompanied it. As concerns this clone: Its antigen remains unknown.

CDR3 size: 15 residues. Deletions cut 1 base from V and 5 bases from J, with 14 bases between. CDR1 and CDR2 from the germline V gene are SGHTA and FQGNSA. The method was immunoSEQ multiplex PCR; TCRdb's version includes in-frame clones alone and lacks a portion of them. This sample carries 30,000 to 40,000 clones, around 85% of them seen once, and the ten largest clones take approximately 22%. The V gene is TRBV7-2, the J gene TRBJ2-5; D is uncertain. This TCR derives from a young man with glioma. The sequenced sample was PBMCs, obtained from a glioma patient whose treatment included an IDH1 peptide vaccine. The CDR3 nucleotides are TGTGCCAGCAGCTTAGGGCTCATCGGGCGGGAGACCCAGTACTTC. Its translation is CASSLGLIGRETQYF.